The sequence of this T cell receptor (beta chain) was determined in a study of cytomegalovirus exposure and HLA in healthy donors. The PCR was carried out with 60 Vbeta primers and 13 Jbeta primers. Produced via immunoSEQ multiplex PCR; TCRdb's table is partial and in-frame only. The repertoire has some 110,000 clones, around three quarters of them found once; the top ten carry around 4.9%. Germline assignment: CDR1 LNHDA and CDR2 SQIVND (reference sequence). This CDR3 has 15 amino acids. Trimming cost V 1 base and J 6 bases; bases outside gene matches: 3. The TCR was taken from a man aged 50 to 59 in good health and CMV-seropositive. Sequencing was performed on PBMCs. This chain links TRBV19 with TRBJ1-5; 10 bases are shared with TRBD1. The CDR3 reads CASSIGGTGVQPQHF. The DNA of the CDR3 is TGTGCCAGTAGTATAGGAGGGACAGGGGTTCAGCCCCAGCATTTT.